A single T cell receptor (beta chain) is shown here with its context. Its antigen is unidentified. This sample was taken from a study of OX40 agonist ivuxolimab in advanced cancers. Sequenced by immunoSEQ multiplex PCR; TCRdb stores in-frame clones only, minus some. Among more than 80,000 clones listed, about 89% were seen once. Study-level points and caveats: There was clonal expansion of CD4+ and CD8+ blood T cells by week 6 at 0.1 to 3.0 mg/kg.

V lost 5 bases to trimming and J lost 10 bases, with 9 bases between them. The CDR3 runs 11 residues. Germline CDR1 reads MNHEY; CDR2 reads SMNVEV (reference sequence). The J gene is TRBJ2-1, the V gene TRBV27; D may be TRBD1 or TRBD2 (6 bases each). The sequence came from an adult with an advanced solid tumor such as melanoma, head and neck, liver or kidney cancer. The sequencing used CD4+ or CD8+ T cells sorted from blood, collected in a trial of the OX40 agonist ivuxolimab. The CDR3 DNA reads as TGTGCCAGCAGTCACGGGGGCGAGCAGTTCTTC. Its translation: CASSHGGEQFF.